The clone carrying this T cell receptor (beta chain) was detected many times. Its antigen is currently unknown. These data originate in a study of CD8 T cells in ankylosing spondylitis. Findings of the study overall: For ankylosing spondylitis blood, a TCR beta motif of seven to nine highly homologous variants appeared characteristic.

This CDR3 region has 13 residues. The germline gives CDR1 SGHRS, CDR2 YFSETQ. Trimming shortened V by 4 bases and J by 10 bases, and 18 bases separated the two germline ends. Each CDR3 protein is one row after TCRdb ran MiXCR on the 5' RACE reads. In the table there are hundreds of thousands of distinct CDR3 sequences, 7.5% to 9.5% of which are singletons. This rearrangement joins TRBV5-1 to TRBJ2-7; D tentatively reads TRBD1 or TRBD2 (5 bases each). The sequencing input was blood, either unsorted or a sorted T cell fraction (not recorded which). The TCR was taken from a female donor with ankylosing spondylitis or in good health (not recorded which). For the CDR3, the DNA is TGCGCCAGCAGCCCACGACCGGGACCGATACAGTACTTC. Translation gives CASSPRPGPIQYF.